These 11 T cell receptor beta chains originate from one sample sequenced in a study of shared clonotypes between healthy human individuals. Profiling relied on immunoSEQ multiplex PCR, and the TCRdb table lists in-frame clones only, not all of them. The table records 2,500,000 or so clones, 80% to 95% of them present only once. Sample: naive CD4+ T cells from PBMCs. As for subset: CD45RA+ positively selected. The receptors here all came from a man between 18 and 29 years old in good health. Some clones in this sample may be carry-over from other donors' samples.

The CDR3 DNA sequence: TGTGCCAGCAGCCGACTAGCGGGAGCTCATAATGAGCAGTTCTTC. It yields the protein CASSRLAGAHNEQFF. The gene calls are TRBV7-3 and TRBJ2-1; 12 positions match TRBD2. This CDR3 spans 15 amino acids. The germline gives CDR1 SGHTA, CDR2 FQGTGA. V lost 5 bases, J lost 7 bases, and 6 bases stayed unmatched.

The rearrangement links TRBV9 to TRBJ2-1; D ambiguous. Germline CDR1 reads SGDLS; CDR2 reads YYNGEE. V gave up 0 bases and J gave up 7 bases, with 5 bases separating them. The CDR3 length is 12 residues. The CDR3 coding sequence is TGTGCCAGCAGCGTAGGTCTGAATGAGCAGTTCTTC. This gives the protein CASSVGLNEQFF.

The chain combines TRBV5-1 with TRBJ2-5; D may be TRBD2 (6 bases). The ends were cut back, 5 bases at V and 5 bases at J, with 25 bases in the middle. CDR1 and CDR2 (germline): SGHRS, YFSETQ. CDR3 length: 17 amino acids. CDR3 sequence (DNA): TGCGCCAGCAGGTCCGGAGCGGGTCCTGCGGCGTGGGAGACCCAGTACTTC. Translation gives CASRSGAGPAAWETQYF.

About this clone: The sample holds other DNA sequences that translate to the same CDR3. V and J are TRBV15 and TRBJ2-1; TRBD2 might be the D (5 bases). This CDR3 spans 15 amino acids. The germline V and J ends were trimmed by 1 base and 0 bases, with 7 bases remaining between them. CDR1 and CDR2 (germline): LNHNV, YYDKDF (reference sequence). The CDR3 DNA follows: TGTGCCACCAGCAGAGGTGGGAGCTCCTACAATGAGCAGTTCTTC. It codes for CATSRGGSSYNEQFF. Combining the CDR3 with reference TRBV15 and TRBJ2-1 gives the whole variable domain DAMVIQNPRYQVTQFGKPVTLSCSQTLNHNVMYWYQQKSSQAPKLLFHYYDKDFNNEADTPDNFQSRRPNTSFCFLDIRSPGLGDTAMYLCATSRGGSSYNEQFFGPGTRLTVL.

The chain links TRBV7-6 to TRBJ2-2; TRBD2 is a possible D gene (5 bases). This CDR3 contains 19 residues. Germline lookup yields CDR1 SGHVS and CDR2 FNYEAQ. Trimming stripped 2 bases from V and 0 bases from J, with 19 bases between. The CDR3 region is CASSLSRGHNPPNTGELFF. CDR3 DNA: TGTGCCAGCAGCTTAAGCCGCGGGCACAACCCACCGAACACCGGGGAGCTGTTTTTT.

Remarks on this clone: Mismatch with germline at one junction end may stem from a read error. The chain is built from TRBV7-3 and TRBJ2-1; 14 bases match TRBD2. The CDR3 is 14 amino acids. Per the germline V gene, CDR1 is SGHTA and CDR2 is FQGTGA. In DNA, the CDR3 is TGTGCCAGCAGCGTAACTGGGACTAGCGGGAGATGTTTCTTC. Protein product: CASSVTGTSGRCFF.

The CDR3 DNA sequence: TGTGCCAGCAGTAGTGCAGGGTTAGCGGGGGGGGCCGGGGAGCTGTTTTTT. This codes for CASSSAGLAGGAGELFF. This sequence joins TRBV27 and TRBJ2-2; TRBD2 agrees at 11 bases. This CDR3 comprises 17 residues. Per the germline V gene, CDR1 is MNHEY and CDR2 is SMNVEV (reference sequence). The ends lost 5 bases at V and 6 bases at J; junction bases unmatched: 11.

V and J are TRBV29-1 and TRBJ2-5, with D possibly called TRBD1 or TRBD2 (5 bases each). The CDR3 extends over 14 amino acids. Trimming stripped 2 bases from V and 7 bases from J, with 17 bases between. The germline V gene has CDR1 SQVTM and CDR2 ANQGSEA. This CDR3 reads CSVEHGTSSATQYF. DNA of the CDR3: TGCAGCGTTGAACACGGGACCTCCTCGGCGACCCAGTACTTC.

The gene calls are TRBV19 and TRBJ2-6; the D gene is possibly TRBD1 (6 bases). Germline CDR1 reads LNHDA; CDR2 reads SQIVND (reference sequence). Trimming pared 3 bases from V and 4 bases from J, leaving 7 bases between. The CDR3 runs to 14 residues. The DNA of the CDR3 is TGTGCCAGTAGTATCACAGGGGGGGCCAACGTCCTGACTTTC. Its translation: CASSITGGANVLTF.

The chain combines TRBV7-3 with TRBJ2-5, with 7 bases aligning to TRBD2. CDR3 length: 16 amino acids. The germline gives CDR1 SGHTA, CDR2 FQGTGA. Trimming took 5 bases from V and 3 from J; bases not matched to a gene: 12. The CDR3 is CASSPGWAGVEETQYF. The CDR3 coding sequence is TGTGCCAGCAGCCCAGGGTGGGCGGGAGTCGAAGAGACCCAGTACTTC.

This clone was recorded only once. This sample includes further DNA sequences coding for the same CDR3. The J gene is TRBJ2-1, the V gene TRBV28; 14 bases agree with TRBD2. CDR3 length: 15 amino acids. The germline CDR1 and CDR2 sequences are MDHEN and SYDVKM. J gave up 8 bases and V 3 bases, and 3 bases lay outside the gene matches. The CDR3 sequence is CASSLGLAGVDEQFF. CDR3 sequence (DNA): TGTGCCAGCAGTTTGGGACTAGCGGGAGTCGATGAGCAGTTCTTC.